One sample yielded the 30 T cell receptor beta chains listed below, sequenced in a study of identical twins. TCRdb reprocessed the 5' RACE reads via MiXCR and lists one record per CDR3 protein. The sample yields about 660,000 distinct CDR3 sequences, roughly 8% seen once. In addition, the sample was reused for a study of yellow fever vaccine responses in identical twins.

The sequenced sample was PBMCs. The receptors were sampled from a woman between 18 and 29 years old in good health.

This clonotype has a handful of counts. The rearrangement joins TRBV6-4 to TRBJ2-1, with D possibly TRBD1 on 8 matching bases. This CDR3 is built from 16 residues. Germline-derived CDR1 and CDR2 are MRHNA and SNTAGT. Trimming left V 4 bases short and J 2 bases short, with 15 bases between. CDR3 bases: TGTGCCAGCAGTGCCACTACAGGGGGGGCCTACAATGAGCAGTTCTTC. Translation gives CASSATTGGAYNEQFF.

The rearrangement uses TRBV4-1 and TRBJ2-7, with TRBD2 identical over 9 bases. The CDR3 contains 17 residues. V shed 0 bases, J shed 3 bases, and the junction held 9 bases outside the gene matches. The germline gives CDR1 MGHRA, CDR2 YSYEKL. The CDR3 DNA reads TGCGCCAGCAGCCAAGAAAACCGCGGGAGGGCCCTCTACGAGCAGTACTTC. The encoded protein is CASSQENRGRALYEQYF.

This clonotype occurred many times. This chain links TRBV4-3 with TRBJ2-1; 8 bases fit TRBD2. Germline lookup yields CDR1 LGHNA and CDR2 YSLEER. The CDR3 extends over 15 amino acids. V dropped 6 bases and J dropped 4; count of bases not matched to a gene: 8. CDR3 DNA: TGCGCCAGCAGTCCACGCGTAGCGGGGTACAATGAGCAGTTCTTC. It specifies CASSPRVAGYNEQFF.

This clonotype was recorded a few times. The V gene is TRBV3-1, the J gene TRBJ2-5; D is possibly TRBD2 (6 bases). V was trimmed by 2 bases and J by 4 bases, leaving 14 bases between them. The CDR3 extends over 15 amino acids. Germline V gene data show CDR1 as LGHDT and CDR2 as YNNKEL (reference sequence). CDR3 bases: TGTGCCAGCAGCCAAAGCGGGTCGGGGGTAGAGACCCAGTACTTC. It is translated as CASSQSGSGVETQYF.

In its sample, this clonotype was seen a few times. V and J are TRBV6-1 and TRBJ2-4, with 9 bases fitting TRBD2. V shed 7 bases and J 7 bases; nucleotides not matched to a gene: 8. The germline gives CDR1 MNHNS, CDR2 SASEGT. The CDR3 loop spans 14 amino acids. The CDR3 is CASMPGLAQNIQYF. The CDR3 DNA sequence: TGTGCCAGCATGCCGGGACTAGCCCAGAACATTCAGTACTTC.

The chain couples TRBV4-3 to TRBJ1-2, with D possibly matching TRBD1 (6 bases). Looked up from germline, CDR1 is LGHNA and CDR2 is YSLEER. The V and J ends lost 1 base and 5 bases respectively, with 20 bases between them. This CDR3 comprises 17 residues. The CDR3 sequence: CASSQGLPLQGGYGYTF. The DNA of the CDR3 is TGCGCCAGCAGCCAAGGACTCCCCTTACAGGGCGGGTATGGCTACACCTTC.

The DNA for the CDR3 is TGTGCCAGCAGCTTTGGACAGAAGTACGAGCAGTACTTC. It encodes CASSFGQKYEQYF. The V gene is TRBV27, the J gene TRBJ2-7; maybe TRBD1 (6 bases). CDR1 and CDR2 (germline): MNHEY, SMNVEV (reference sequence). Trimming shortened V by 6 bases and J by 4 bases, and 13 bases separated the two germline ends. The CDR3 covers 13 residues.

The chain couples TRBV28 to TRBJ2-7; weak D call: TRBD2 (5 bases). V lost 6 bases and J 4 bases, leaving 25 bases between the germline ends. The CDR3 consists of 17 residues. Germline V gives CDR1 MDHEN, CDR2 SYDVKM. The CDR3 DNA reads as TGTGCCAGCAGAAACCTCGGGATCGACCCTACCAATTACGAGCAGTACTTC. It specifies CASRNLGIDPTNYEQYF.

This rearrangement joins TRBV20-1 to TRBJ1-5; the D gene is possibly TRBD1 (5 bases). CDR3 length equals 15 residues. With 0 bases removed from V and 0 bases from J, the gap between germline ends came to 9 bases. Germline CDR1 is DFQATT and CDR2 is SNEGSKA (reference sequence). CDR3 nucleotides: TGCAGTGCTAGAGACACGACAGTTAGCAATCAGCCCCAGCATTTT. Amino acids: CSARDTTVSNQPQHF.

This clonotype was counted once. A much larger clonotype is one base distant, so this may be a read error. As the CDR3 is not closed by the conserved phenylalanine or tryptophan, this likely results from a read error. The rearrangement joins TRBV11-1 to TRBJ2-1, with 11 bases matching TRBD2. The trim removed 10 bases at V and 8 bases at J, leaving 22 bases unmatched. The CDR3 runs 18 residues. CDR1 and CDR2 (germline): SGHAT, FQDESV (reference sequence). The DNA of the CDR3 is TGTGCCACAGAAGGGGGAGACGTAACTAGCGGGAGTTTCTATGAGCAGTTCTTG. Its translation: CATEGGDVTSGSFYEQFL.

This clonotype was detected ten times or more. The chain carries TRBV7-9 and TRBJ1-1; 7 nucleotides align to TRBD1. The J segment lost 7 bases and the V segment lost 6 bases, leaving 11 bases of the junction unmatched. Germline V gene data show CDR1 as SEHNR and CDR2 as FQNEAQ (reference sequence). This CDR3 comprises 14 residues. CDR3 coding DNA: TGTGCCAGCAGTCCCCCTAAAGGGGGCGGTGAAGCTTTCTTT. It encodes CASSPPKGGGEAFF.

This clonotype was seen a few times. The V gene is TRBV11-2, the J gene TRBJ2-1; 12 nucleotides line up with TRBD2. V lost 5 bases and J lost 6; bases outside the gene matches: 5. The CDR3 consists of 15 residues. The germline CDR1 and CDR2 sequences are SGHAT and FQNNGV. CDR3 loop: CASSTSGRIINEQFF. As DNA, the CDR3 is TGTGCCAGCAGCACTAGCGGGAGGATCATCAATGAGCAGTTCTTC.

This clonotype was recorded many times. The V call is TRBV5-1, the J call TRBJ2-1, with TRBD2 as a possible D gene (6 bases). CDR1 is SGHRS and CDR2 is YFSETQ in the germline V gene. The CDR3 length is 13 residues. Trimming pared 2 bases from V and 6 bases from J, leaving 9 bases between. CDR3 in amino acids: CASSLQRANEQFF. The CDR3 region has the DNA TGCGCCAGCAGCTTACAGCGGGCCAATGAGCAGTTCTTC. The variable domain in full, completed from reference TRBV5-1 and TRBJ2-1, reads KAGVTQTPRYLIKTRGQQVTLSCSPISGHRSVSWYQQTPGQGLQFLFEYFSETQRNKGNFPGRFSGRQFSNSRSEMNVSTLELGDSALYLCASSLQRANEQFFGPGTRLTVL.

J is TRBJ2-2 and V is TRBV7-2; no reliable D call. The CDR3 covers 15 residues. Germline V gene sequence: CDR1 SGHTA, CDR2 FQGNSA. The germline V and J ends were trimmed by 5 bases and 1 base, with 11 bases remaining between them. CDR3 sequence (DNA): TGTGCCAGCAGCCGGACGGAAAAGAACACCGGGGAGCTGTTTTTT. Its translation is CASSRTEKNTGELFF.

DNA of the CDR3: TGTGCCAGCAGCCCGCTGCTCGGGACGAACACCGGGGAGCTGTTTTTT. Translating it yields CASSPLLGTNTGELFF. V and J are TRBV3-1 and TRBJ2-2; a possible D gene is TRBD2 (5 bases). Germline CDR1 and CDR2: LGHDT and YNNKEL (reference sequence). The CDR3 length is 16 residues. V lost 4 bases and J lost 0, with 12 bases in between.

This clonotype appeared a few times. This rearrangement joins TRBV20-1 to TRBJ2-7; no firm D call. The V and J ends lost 1 base and 3 bases respectively, with 16 bases between them. The CDR3 has 15 residues. CDR1 is DFQATT and CDR2 is SNEGSKA in the germline V gene (reference sequence). The CDR3 bases are TGCAGTGCTAGAGGGTCCTCTAACCCTATCTACGAGCAGTACTTC. This gives the protein CSARGSSNPIYEQYF.

This clonotype was seen at least ten times. V is TRBV12-3 or TRBV12-4 and J is TRBJ2-7, with 9 bases lining up with TRBD2. This CDR3 is built from 14 residues. V lost 4 bases and J lost 1; bases outside the gene matches: 2. CDR3 in amino acids: CASSSLAGSYEQYF. The CDR3 nucleotides read TGTGCCAGCAGTTCCCTAGCGGGGTCCTACGAGCAGTACTTC.

This clonotype occurred a few times. The chain uses TRBV18 and TRBJ2-3, with TRBD1 identical over 10 bases. Germline CDR1 reads KGHSH; CDR2 reads LQKENI. The CDR3 runs to 19 residues. With 3 bases clipped from V and 4 bases from J, the junction kept 16 bases outside the gene matches. The CDR3 region is CASSPRSRDRGGPADTQYF. CDR3 nucleotides: TGTGCCAGCTCACCCCGGTCCCGGGACAGGGGTGGGCCCGCAGATACGCAGTATTTT.

The chain employs TRBV6-1 and TRBJ2-7, with D perhaps assigned TRBD1 or TRBD2 (6 bases each). Trimming stripped 4 bases from V and 4 bases from J, with 14 bases between. This CDR3 region has 14 residues. Germline values: CDR1 MNHNS, CDR2 SASEGT. Here the CDR3 reads CASSGGPGEYEQYF. The CDR3 DNA reads TGTGCCAGCAGTGGGGGGCCGGGGGAGTACGAGCAGTACTTC.

The chain joins TRBV29-1 to TRBJ2-1, with 8 nucleotides matching TRBD1. The length of the CDR3 is 11 residues. The V gene's germline CDR1 is SQVTM and CDR2 ANQGSEA. Trimming at V came to 7 bases and at J to 6 bases, leaving 2 bases not matched to a gene. The CDR3 nucleotides read TGCAGCGCCGACAGGGGCAATGAGCAGTTCTTC. Its protein is CSADRGNEQFF.

Many counts were recorded for this clonotype. The chain couples TRBV6-1 to TRBJ2-1, with D possibly being TRBD2 (5 bases). V lost 6 bases and J 2 bases, leaving 14 bases between the germline ends. Looked up from germline, CDR1 is MNHNS and CDR2 is SASEGT. The CDR3 sequence is 15 residues long. Here the CDR3 DNA reads TGTGCCAGCAGCGGGGTGCTAGAGGCCTACAATGAGCAGTTCTTC. It encodes CASSGVLEAYNEQFF.

This sequence joins TRBV6-1 and TRBJ1-2; D gene uncertain. Germline CDR1 and CDR2: MNHNS and SASEGT. This CDR3 is built from 14 residues. V lost 6 bases, J lost 4 bases, and 15 bases lay in between. CDR3 DNA: TGTGCCAGCAGACCCAGTGGAGGAATCTATGGCTACACCTTC. The encoded protein is CASRPSGGIYGYTF.

This clonotype was recorded many times. J is TRBJ1-2 and V is TRBV27; 7 positions agree with TRBD1. After removal of 10 bases from V and 7 bases from J, the junction contained 6 bases not matched to a gene. Germline V gene sequence: CDR1 MNHEY, CDR2 SMNVEV (reference sequence). The CDR3 totals 11 residues. The CDR3 DNA reads TGTGCCACCTCTGACAGGGCTGGCTACACCTTC. This codes for CATSDRAGYTF.

The J gene is TRBJ2-7, the V gene TRBV7-2; D is undetermined. Germline V gene lookup returns CDR1 SGHTA and CDR2 FQGNSA. The CDR3 extends over 12 amino acids. Trimming removed 7 bases at V and 2 bases at J, with 9 bases between. The CDR3 region is CASTDSPYEQYF. The CDR3 nucleotides are TGTGCCAGCACCGATTCCCCCTACGAGCAGTACTTC.

This clonotype was detected many times. The chain joins TRBV20-1 to TRBJ2-2, with D possibly matching TRBD2 (6 bases). CDR1 is DFQATT, CDR2 SNEGSKA, per germline (reference sequence). This CDR3 comprises 12 residues. CDR3 coding DNA: TGCAGCGCGTTCGGGGGAACCGGGGAGCTGTTTTTT. Protein: CSAFGGTGELFF.

The CDR3 sequence is CSASSQGVPQTQYF. CDR3 DNA: TGCAGTGCTAGCTCACAGGGGGTACCCCAGACCCAGTACTTC. The chain has TRBV20-1 and TRBJ2-5; TRBD1 aligns across 8 bases. The CDR3 runs 14 residues. V was clipped by 3 bases and J by 6 bases; unmatched bases: 9. Germline CDR1 is DFQATT and CDR2 is SNEGSKA (reference sequence).

This clonotype was observed a few times. This chain joins TRBV9 and TRBJ1-3; D is ambiguous. Germline CDR1 and CDR2: SGDLS and YYNGEE. V was clipped by 3 bases and J by 2 bases, with 6 bases between them. There are 13 residues in the CDR3. The CDR3 loop is CASSASAGNTIYF. As DNA, the CDR3 is TGTGCCAGCAGCGCATCGGCTGGAAACACCATATATTTT. The entire variable domain, with the rest obtained from reference TRBV9 and TRBJ1-3, is as follows: DSGVTQTPKHLITATGQRVTLRCSPRSGDLSVYWYQQSLDQGLQFLIQYYNGEERAKGNILERFSAQQFPDLHSELNLSSLELGDSALYFCASSASAGNTIYFGEGSWLTVV.

Ten or more counts support this clonotype. This chain joins TRBV25-1 and TRBJ1-5, with a weak D call TRBD1 (5 bases). This CDR3 contains 16 residues. CDR1 MGHDK and CDR2 SYGVNS come from the germline V gene. The V end lost 3 bases, the J end lost 0 bases, and 12 bases lay between the germline ends. The CDR3 DNA reads as TGTGCCAGCAGTGACTCCGGGGGAAATAGCAATCAGCCCCAGCATTTT. Its translation: CASSDSGGNSNQPQHF.

This clonotype was found a few times. The chain carries TRBV4-3 and TRBJ2-7, with 7 positions matching TRBD1. Germline V gene sequence: CDR1 LGHNA, CDR2 YSLEER. CDR3 length equals 16 residues. Trimming at V came to 0 bases and at J to 3 bases, leaving 8 bases not matched to a gene. The CDR3 region is CASSQDKGARGYEQYF. The DNA for the CDR3 is TGCGCCAGCAGCCAAGATAAGGGGGCACGGGGCTACGAGCAGTACTTC.

This clonotype was detected only a few times. DNA for the CDR3: TGTGCCAGCAGCCTTGTTGTGGAGACCCAGTACTTC. This translates into CASSLVVETQYF. This rearrangement joins TRBV3-1 to TRBJ2-5; unclear D gene. The ends were cut back, 4 bases at V and 5 bases at J, with 8 bases in the middle. The CDR3 contains 12 residues. The germline gives CDR1 LGHDT, CDR2 YNNKEL (reference sequence).